This TCR beta chain was sequenced for a study of shared clonotypes between healthy human individuals. Overall study context: For every donor, three CD4 naive, three CD4 memory, two CD8 naive and one CD8 memory plates were used.

Germline V gene lookup returns CDR1 MNHEY and CDR2 SMNVEV (reference sequence). The CDR3 extends over 18 amino acids. Researchers partitioned CD4+ cells into CD45RA+ naive and CD45RA-negative memory subsets. Libraries were prepared by immunoSEQ multiplex PCR; TCRdb keeps only in-frame clonotypes and omits some of them. The table includes approximately 1.5 million clones, nearly 99% detected once. With regard to this clone: At one end the junction does not follow the germline gene, possibly because of a read error.

What was sequenced was naive CD4+ T cells sorted from blood. The sample's subset: CD45RA+ positively selected. This TCR derives from a man aged 30 to 45 in good health. The V and J genes are TRBV27 and TRBJ2-1; perhaps D is TRBD1 or TRBD2 (5 bases each). The CDR3 here is CASSISPIPWGTYNEQFF. The DNA for the CDR3 is TGTGCCAGCAGTATATCACCGATCCCTTGGGGGACCTACAATGAGCAGTTCTTC.